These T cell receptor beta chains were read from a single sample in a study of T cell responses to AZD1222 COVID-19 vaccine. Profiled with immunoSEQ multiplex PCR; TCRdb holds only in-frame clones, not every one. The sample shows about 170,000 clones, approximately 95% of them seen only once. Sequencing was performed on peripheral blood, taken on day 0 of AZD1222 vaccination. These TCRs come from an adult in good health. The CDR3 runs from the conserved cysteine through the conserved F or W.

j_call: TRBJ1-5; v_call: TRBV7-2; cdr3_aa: CASSLGGLNQPQHF
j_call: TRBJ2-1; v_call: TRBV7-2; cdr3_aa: CASSTPLAGGLSSYNEQFF
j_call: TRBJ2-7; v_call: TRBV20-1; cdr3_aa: CSAGDYEQYF
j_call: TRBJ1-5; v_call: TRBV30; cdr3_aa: CAWSEQLNQPQHF
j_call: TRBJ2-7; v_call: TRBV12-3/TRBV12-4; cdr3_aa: CASSEGRVYEQYF
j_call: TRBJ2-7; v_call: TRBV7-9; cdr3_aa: CASSLPRQGYEQYF
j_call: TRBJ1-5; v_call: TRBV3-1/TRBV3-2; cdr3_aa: CASSPTFLYSNQPQHF
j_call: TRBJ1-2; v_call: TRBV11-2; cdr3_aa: CASRKTHWVYGYTF
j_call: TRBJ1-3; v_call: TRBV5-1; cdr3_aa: CASSLAPTNTIYF
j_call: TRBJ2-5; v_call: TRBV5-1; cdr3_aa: CASSSSQGAGQETQYF
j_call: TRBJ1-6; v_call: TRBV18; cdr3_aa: CASSGSLATSNSPLHF
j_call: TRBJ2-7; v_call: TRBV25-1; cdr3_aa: CASSGTPGTYYEQYF
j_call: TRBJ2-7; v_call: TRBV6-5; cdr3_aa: CASSPSGGGYEQYF
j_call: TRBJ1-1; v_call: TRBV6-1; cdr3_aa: CASSEYLRLAFF
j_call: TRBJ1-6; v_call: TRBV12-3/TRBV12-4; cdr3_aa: CASSYNSPLHF
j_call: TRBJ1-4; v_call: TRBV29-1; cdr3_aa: CSVDLGVSNEKLFF
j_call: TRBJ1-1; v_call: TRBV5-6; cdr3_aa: CASSLVGQTEAFF